This T cell receptor (beta chain) derives from a study of human T cells and chemical hapten exposure. Noted time point: patch test 1, 2 weeks after DPC sensitization. Treatment in this sample: therapeutic diphenylcyclopropenone sensitization with weekly scalp DPC. TCRdb reprocessed the RACE reads via MiXCR and lists one record per CDR3 protein. Of roughly 120,000 distinct CDR3 sequences detected, roughly an eighth appear once; the ten largest clones hold 1.4%. The origin of this receptor is a woman in her 50s with alopecia areata. Some clones in this sample may be carry-over from other donors' samples. The material was whole blood, obtained in connection with sensitization to the hapten diphenylcyclopropenone (DPC).

The DNA for the CDR3 is TGTGCCAGCACTGGGACCCCAGGAAACACCATATATTTT. Residues: CASTGTPGNTIYF. The V and J genes are TRBV2 and TRBJ1-3; D possibly corresponds to TRBD1 (5 bases). This CDR3 has 13 residues. Per germline, CDR1 SNHLY and CDR2 FYNNEI. Trimming left V 7 bases short and J 4 bases short, with 11 bases between.